This passage covers 27 T cell receptor beta chains from one sample sequenced in a study of T-cell memory formation after mild COVID-19. A single record per CDR3 protein comes from TCRdb applying MiXCR to the 5' RACE reads. The table records under 250,000 distinct CDR3 sequences, 15% to 17% of them present only once. Sample: PBMCs or a T cell subset sorted from them (not recorded which). The receptors shown here come from an adult woman who had mild COVID-19 (a few samples of this study predate the infection). Cell type and time point are not known.

This clonotype has just a few counts. V is TRBV12-3 or TRBV12-4 and J is TRBJ2-2; D is unclear. The CDR3 is 14 amino acids. Trimming removed 7 bases at V and 5 bases at J, with 14 bases between. The CDR3 sequence is CASTILGGTGELFF. The CDR3 DNA sequence: TGTGCCAGCACTATTCTAGGCGGAACCGGGGAGCTGTTTTTT.

This clonotype was observed a few times. The J gene is TRBJ2-2, the V gene TRBV6-2 or TRBV6-3; possible D gene TRBD2, 5 bases. With 4 bases removed from V and 6 bases from J, the gap between germline ends came to 15 bases. The V gene's germline CDR1 is MNHEY and CDR2 SVGEGT. The CDR3 is made up of 15 amino acids. The CDR3 region has the DNA TGTGCCAGCAGTTTACCAAAACGGGGTTCCGGGGAGCTGTTTTTT. Amino acid sequence: CASSLPKRGSGELFF.

This clonotype has just a few counts. The chain links TRBV12-3 or TRBV12-4 to TRBJ1-6; 7 positions match TRBD1. The CDR3 consists of 14 residues. Trimming removed 7 bases from V and 7 bases from J; junction bases left unmatched: 7. DNA of the CDR3: TGTGCCAGCACCTTAGGGACAGTAAATTCACCCCTCCACTTT. Translated: CASTLGTVNSPLHF.

CDR3 residues: CASSLRQGKNSPLHF. The CDR3 DNA is TGTGCCAGCAGCCTTCGCCAGGGGAAGAATTCACCCCTCCACTTT. This chain joins TRBV7-6 and TRBJ1-6, with a tentative D call TRBD1 (6 bases). CDR3 length: 15 amino acids. Trimming removed 5 bases at V and 7 bases at J, with 15 bases between. CDR1 and CDR2 from the germline V gene are SGHVS and FNYEAQ. The full variable domain, in which reference TRBV7-6 and TRBJ1-6 provide the parts outside the CDR3, is GAGVSQSPRYKVTKRGQDVALRCDPISGHVSLYWYRQALGQGPEFLTYFNYEAQQDKSGLPNDRFSAERPEGSISTLTIQRTEQRDSAMYRCASSLRQGKNSPLHFGNGTRLTVT.

This clonotype was counted many times. The V call is TRBV7-8, the J call TRBJ1-1; a weak D match, TRBD1 (6 bases). The CDR3 spans 16 residues. Germline V lookup: CDR1 SGHVS, CDR2 FQNEAQ. V lost 0 bases and J 7 bases, leaving 18 bases between the germline ends. CDR3 residues: CASSLAKGGSNSEAFF. In DNA form, the CDR3 reads TGTGCCAGCAGCTTAGCCAAAGGGGGGTCTAATAGTGAAGCTTTCTTT.

Only a few counts were recorded for this clonotype. V gene TRBV7-2 combines with J gene TRBJ2-1; 11 bases are a match to TRBD1. Germline values: CDR1 SGHTA, CDR2 FQGNSA. The junction had 1 base not matched to a gene; V was cut back by 0 bases and J by 9 bases. This CDR3 is built from 14 residues. CDR3 sequence reads: CASSLAGTGGEQFF. CDR3 bases: TGTGCCAGCAGCTTAGCCGGGACAGGGGGTGAGCAGTTCTTC.

This clonotype was counted between two and nine times. This rearrangement joins TRBV5-1 to TRBJ1-1, with D unclear. The CDR3 has 15 amino acids. CDR1 is SGHRS, CDR2 YFSETQ, per germline. Trimming shortened V by 2 bases and J by 5 bases, and 16 bases separated the two germline ends. CDR3 nucleotide sequence: TGCGCCAGCAGCTTCTCAGGCCGGAGGGAGACTGAAGCTTTCTTT. Amino acids: CASSFSGRRETEAFF.

This clonotype was seen many times. The chain combines TRBV7-8 with TRBJ2-5; D might be TRBD2 (6 bases). V was trimmed by 5 bases and J by 2 bases, leaving 15 bases between them. Germline lookup yields CDR1 SGHVS and CDR2 FQNEAQ. The CDR3 is 15 amino acids. The CDR3 here is CASSAFLASQETQYF. CDR3 sequence (DNA): TGTGCCAGCAGCGCGTTCCTAGCGAGTCAAGAGACCCAGTACTTC.

This clonotype has only a few counts. This chain joins TRBV7-8 and TRBJ2-3, with 10 bases aligning to TRBD2. CDR3 length: 16 amino acids. Per germline, CDR1 SGHVS and CDR2 FQNEAQ. Trimming at V came to 5 bases and at J to 2 bases, leaving 7 bases not matched to a gene. Here the CDR3 DNA reads TGTGCCAGCAGCAAAGGACTAGCGGAGATCACAGATACGCAGTATTTT. Its protein is CASSKGLAEITDTQYF.

In its sample, this clonotype was seen many times. This sequence joins TRBV12-3 or TRBV12-4 and TRBJ2-7, with D perhaps TRBD1 (5 bases). V lost 2 bases, J lost 1 base, and 9 bases lay in between. The CDR3 loop spans 14 amino acids. CDR3 residues: CASSLSDTSYEQYF. The CDR3 DNA is TGTGCCAGCAGTTTATCGGACACATCCTACGAGCAGTACTTC.

The rearrangement uses TRBV11-2 and TRBJ1-6; possibly TRBD1 for D (6 bases). The ends were cut back, 5 bases at V and 6 bases at J, with 11 bases in the middle. Germline V gene lookup returns CDR1 SGHAT and CDR2 FQNNGV. The CDR3 length is 14 residues. CDR3 sequence reads: CASSLNRVNSPLHF. As DNA, the CDR3 is TGTGCCAGCAGCCTAAACAGGGTTAATTCACCCCTCCACTTT.

This chain links TRBV27 with TRBJ1-4; D call uncertain. V lost 5 bases and J lost 5, with 15 bases in between. The germline gives CDR1 MNHEY, CDR2 SMNVEV (reference sequence). This CDR3 spans 15 amino acids. As DNA, the CDR3 is TGTGCCAGCAGTAACCTTGGGCAGGCGAATGAAAAACTGTTTTTT. It codes for CASSNLGQANEKLFF.

This rearrangement joins TRBV24-1 to TRBJ2-5; TRBD1 aligns across 7 bases. After removal of 5 bases from V and 0 bases from J, the junction contained 5 bases not matched to a gene. The CDR3 consists of 15 residues. CDR1 KGHDR and CDR2 SFDVKD come from the germline V gene. The CDR3 region has the DNA TGTGCCACCAGTGTTTGGACAGGTTACCAAGAGACCCAGTACTTC. Protein sequence: CATSVWTGYQETQYF.

This clonotype was found a few times. V gene TRBV4-3 combines with J gene TRBJ2-3, with D unclear. Germline V lookup: CDR1 LGHNA, CDR2 YSLEER. V lost 3 bases, J lost 3 bases, and 13 bases lay in between. The length of the CDR3 is 15 residues. Here the CDR3 reads CASSHEGSSTDTQYF. The CDR3 coding sequence is TGCGCCAGCAGCCATGAAGGGTCTAGTACAGATACGCAGTATTTT.

This clonotype has a handful of counts. The J gene is TRBJ1-1, the V gene TRBV12-3 or TRBV12-4; D unclear. The CDR3 is 15 amino acids. V was shortened by 0 bases and J by 0 bases, with 8 bases between the two germline ends. CDR3 coding DNA: TGTGCCAGCAGTTTAGCGCTAACAGTGAACACTGAAGCTTTCTTT. Its protein is CASSLALTVNTEAFF.

This clonotype showed up just a few times. The CDR3 coding sequence is TGTGCCAGCACCAGACGCACAGATACGCAGTATTTT. Its protein product is CASTRRTDTQYF. The chain couples TRBV12-3 or TRBV12-4 to TRBJ2-3, with D hard to call. The V end lost 7 bases, the J end lost 1 base, and 6 bases lay between the germline ends. This CDR3 is 12 amino acids long.

This clonotype was recorded many times. The genes are TRBV5-1 and TRBJ1-1, with 8 bases matching TRBD1. The CDR3 loop spans 14 amino acids. Trimming cost V 3 bases and J 3 bases; bases outside gene matches: 4. Germline CDR1 reads SGHRS; CDR2 reads YFSETQ. CDR3 nucleotides: TGCGCCAGCAGCTCCTTACAGGGGGACACTGAAGCTTTCTTT. This translates into CASSSLQGDTEAFF.

This clonotype was seen more than once but under ten times. The chain combines TRBV2 with TRBJ1-2; D gene uncertain. The CDR3 loop spans 12 amino acids. Germline V CDR1 and CDR2: SNHLY, FYNNEI. Trimming removed 0 bases at V and 5 bases at J, with 4 bases between. CDR3 amino acids: CASSEAQYGYTF. Here the CDR3 DNA reads TGTGCCAGCAGTGAAGCGCAGTATGGCTACACCTTC.

At least ten counts were recorded for this clonotype. Its ends do not fully match the called genes, so a read error is possible. The chain links TRBV5-1 to TRBJ2-1; 9 bases align to TRBD1. This CDR3 is 14 amino acids long. Germline values: CDR1 SGHRS, CDR2 YFSETQ. The CDR3 loop is CASSLGTGYNEQFF. CDR3 DNA: TGTGCCAGCAGCTTAGGGACAGGGTACAATGAGCAGTTCTTC.

This clonotype was counted only a few times. The chain is built from TRBV4-2 and TRBJ2-3, with 14 bases lining up with TRBD2. CDR3 length: 18 amino acids. Germline CDR1 is LGHNA and CDR2 is YNFKEQ. V trimming: 3 bases; J trimming: 10 bases; junction bases outside the gene matches: 15. The CDR3 loop is CASSHDLPGTSGSNPQYF. The DNA for the CDR3 is TGTGCCAGCAGCCATGATCTCCCCGGGACTAGCGGGAGCAACCCGCAGTATTTT.

V gene TRBV27 combines with J gene TRBJ2-4, with 9 bases identical to TRBD1. Germline CDR1 MNHEY, CDR2 SMNVEV (reference sequence). Trimming took 6 bases from V and 7 from J; bases not matched to a gene: 10. This CDR3 comprises 15 residues. CDR3 coding DNA: TGTGCCAGCAGGGCTACAGGGGGCGTAGGGAACATTCAGTACTTC. It translates to CASRATGGVGNIQYF.

This clonotype was seen at least ten times. The chain joins TRBV7-2 to TRBJ2-1; tentatively, D is TRBD2 (6 bases). The germline V gene encodes CDR1 SGHTA and CDR2 FQGNSA. The CDR3 sequence is 15 residues long. Trimming took off 1 base at V and 4 bases at J, with 11 bases between the two ends. The CDR3 bases are TGTGCCAGCAGCTTAGGGGTCGCGGGGTACAATGAGCAGTTCTTC. Translating it yields CASSLGVAGYNEQFF.

This clonotype was detected only a few times. This chain links TRBV29-1 with TRBJ1-1; D might be TRBD1 (5 bases). Germline V CDR1 and CDR2: SQVTM, ANQGSEA. The CDR3 spans 13 residues. The V and J ends lost 5 bases and 4 bases respectively, with 14 bases between them. The CDR3 DNA is TGCAGCGTTAGAGACGGGGGAGTCACTGAAGCTTTCTTT. Its translation is CSVRDGGVTEAFF.

This clonotype has more than one count but fewer than ten. The junction departs from the called germline gene at one end, perhaps through a read error. The V call is TRBV18, the J call TRBJ1-2; D not certain. Germline V CDR1 and CDR2: KGHSH, LQKENI. The CDR3 sequence is 12 residues long. This chain's CDR3 is CASSPSQEGRVF. CDR3 bases: TGTGCCAGCTCACCGTCTCAGGAGGGCCGAGTCTTC.

This clonotype was observed a handful of times. This chain joins TRBV24-1 and TRBJ2-5; D is ambiguous. V was pared by 5 bases and J by 2 bases, with 11 bases between. There are 14 residues in the CDR3. Germline V gene sequence: CDR1 KGHDR, CDR2 SFDVKD. CDR3 in amino acids: CATSVGGNQETQYF. CDR3 nucleotide sequence: TGTGCCACCAGTGTAGGCGGAAATCAAGAGACCCAGTACTTC.

The V call is TRBV4-2, the J call TRBJ2-7; TRBD1 matches 7 bases. Germline V lookup: CDR1 LGHNA, CDR2 YNFKEQ. The length of the CDR3 is 15 residues. J lost 4 bases, V lost 1 base, and 7 bases had no gene match. CDR3 sequence: CASSQGRQGTYEQYF. CDR3 sequence (DNA): TGTGCCAGCAGCCAAGGCCGACAGGGTACGTACGAGCAGTACTTC.

This clonotype was seen a handful of times. The chain uses TRBV6-6 and TRBJ2-1; D may correspond to TRBD1 or TRBD2 (6 bases each). V lost 5 bases and J 7 bases, leaving 12 bases between the germline ends. The CDR3 runs to 13 residues. CDR1 and CDR2 (germline): MNHNY, SVGAGI (reference sequence). CDR3 protein: CASSPRGGNEQFF. The CDR3 DNA reads as TGTGCCAGCAGTCCCCGAGGGGGGAATGAGCAGTTCTTC.